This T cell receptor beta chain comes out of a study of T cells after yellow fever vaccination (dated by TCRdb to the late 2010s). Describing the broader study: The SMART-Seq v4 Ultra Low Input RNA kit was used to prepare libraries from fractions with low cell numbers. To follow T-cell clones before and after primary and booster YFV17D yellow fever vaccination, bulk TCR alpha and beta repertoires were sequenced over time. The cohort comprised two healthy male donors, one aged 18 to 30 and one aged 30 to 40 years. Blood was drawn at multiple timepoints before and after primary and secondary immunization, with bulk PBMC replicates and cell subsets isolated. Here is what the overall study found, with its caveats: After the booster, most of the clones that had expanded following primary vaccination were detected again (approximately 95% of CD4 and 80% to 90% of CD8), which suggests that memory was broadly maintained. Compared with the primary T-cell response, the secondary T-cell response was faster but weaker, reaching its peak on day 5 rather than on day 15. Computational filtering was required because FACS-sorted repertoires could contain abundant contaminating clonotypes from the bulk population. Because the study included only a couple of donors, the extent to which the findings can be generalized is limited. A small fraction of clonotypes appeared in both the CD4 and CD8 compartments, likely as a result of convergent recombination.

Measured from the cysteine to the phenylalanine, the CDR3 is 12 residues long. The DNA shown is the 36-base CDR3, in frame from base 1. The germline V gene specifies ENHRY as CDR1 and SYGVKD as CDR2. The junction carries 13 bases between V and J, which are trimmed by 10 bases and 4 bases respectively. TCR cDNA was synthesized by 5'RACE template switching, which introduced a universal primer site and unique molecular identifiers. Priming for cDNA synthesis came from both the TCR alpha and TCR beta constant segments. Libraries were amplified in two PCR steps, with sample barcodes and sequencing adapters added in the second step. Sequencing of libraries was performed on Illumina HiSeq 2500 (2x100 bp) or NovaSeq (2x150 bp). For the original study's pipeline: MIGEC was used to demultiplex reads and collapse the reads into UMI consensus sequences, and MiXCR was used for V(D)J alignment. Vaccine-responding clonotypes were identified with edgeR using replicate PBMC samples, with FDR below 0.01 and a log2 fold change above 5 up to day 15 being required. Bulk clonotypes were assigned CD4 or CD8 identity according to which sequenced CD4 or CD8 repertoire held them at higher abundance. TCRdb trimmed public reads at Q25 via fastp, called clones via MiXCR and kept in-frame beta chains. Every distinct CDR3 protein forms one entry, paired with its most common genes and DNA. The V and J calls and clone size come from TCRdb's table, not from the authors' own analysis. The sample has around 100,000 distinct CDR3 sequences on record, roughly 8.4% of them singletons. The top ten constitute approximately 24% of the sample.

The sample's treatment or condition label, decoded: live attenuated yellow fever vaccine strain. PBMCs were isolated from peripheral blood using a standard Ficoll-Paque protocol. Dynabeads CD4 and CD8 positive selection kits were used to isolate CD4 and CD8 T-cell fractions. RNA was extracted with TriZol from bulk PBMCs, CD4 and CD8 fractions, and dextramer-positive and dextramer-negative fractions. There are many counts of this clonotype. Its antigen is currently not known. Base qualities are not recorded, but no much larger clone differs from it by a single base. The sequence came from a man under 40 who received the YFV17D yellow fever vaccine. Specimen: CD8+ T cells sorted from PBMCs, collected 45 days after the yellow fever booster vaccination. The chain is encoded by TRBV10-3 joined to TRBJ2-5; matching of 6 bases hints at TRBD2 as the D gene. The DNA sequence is TGTGCCACGATCGACGGGGGAGAGACCCAGTACTTC. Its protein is CATIDGGETQYF.